The entry below describes one T cell receptor (beta chain). The target antigen is unknown. The record originates from a study of vaccination and CD4 T cells after COVID-19. Study overall: According to the study, participants were given two doses of BNT162b2 or mRNA-1273 vaccine.

Treatment meaning: approximately 9-day PBMC culture with coronavirus spike peptide pools or control peptides (ViraFEST assay). Study-level results: Detection of a median around 84% of reactive clones in convalescent patients was confined to the period after vaccination.

In germline, CDR1 is SNHLY, CDR2 FYNNEI. V lost 3 bases and J lost 2; bases outside the gene matches: 3. This CDR3 has 15 amino acids. Sequence data for DNA of cultured CD4+ T cells were generated by the Oncomine TCR Beta short-read assay. One entry per CDR3 protein, called by TCRdb with MiXCR from the PCR reads. The table has around 15,000 distinct CDR3 sequences, about 50% seen once. This receptor was taken from a human donor who had recovered from COVID-19. The material sequenced was CD4+ T cells from blood, cultured in vitro. The chain employs TRBV2 and TRBJ2-3; 9 positions match TRBD1. In DNA form, the CDR3 reads TGTGCCAGCAGTGAGGACAGGGGCTACACAGATACGCAGTATTTT. This codes for CASSEDRGYTDTQYF.